This T cell receptor beta chain came from a study of PD-1 blockade in mismatch repair-deficient tumors. In the study overall: Patients had roughly twelve mismatch repair-deficient cancer types, all previously treated and progressing.

Germline V CDR1 and CDR2: SSHAT, FNYEAQ (reference sequence). The CDR3 spans 13 residues. Whole-study findings and limits: Rapid post-treatment expansion, then contraction, generally preceding radiologic response, marked tumor-resident clones.

Every patient had mismatch repair deficiency by PCR or immunohistochemistry. TCR sequencing covered a few patients who responded to pembrolizumab. Points on this clone: Antigen: not known.

Profiled with immunoSEQ multiplex PCR; TCRdb holds only in-frame clones, not every one. The sample lists approximately 9,800 clones; approximately 89% were seen once. This clonotype was sampled from an adult with mismatch repair-deficient cancer. The input for sequencing was PBMCs, taken roughly 46 weeks after starting pembrolizumab. The genes are TRBV7-7 and TRBJ2-5; 9 bases line up with TRBD2. The DNA for the CDR3 is TGTGCTAGCGGGCGGGAGGGCCCTGAGACCCAGTACTTC. Its translation: CASGREGPETQYF. The whole variable domain, remainder taken from reference TRBV7-7 and TRBJ2-5, is GAGVSQSPRYKVTKRGQDVTLRCDPISSHATLYWYQQALGQGPEFLTYFNYEAQPDKSGLPSDRFSAERPEGSISTLTIQRTEQRDSAMYRCASGREGPETQYFGPGTRLLVL.